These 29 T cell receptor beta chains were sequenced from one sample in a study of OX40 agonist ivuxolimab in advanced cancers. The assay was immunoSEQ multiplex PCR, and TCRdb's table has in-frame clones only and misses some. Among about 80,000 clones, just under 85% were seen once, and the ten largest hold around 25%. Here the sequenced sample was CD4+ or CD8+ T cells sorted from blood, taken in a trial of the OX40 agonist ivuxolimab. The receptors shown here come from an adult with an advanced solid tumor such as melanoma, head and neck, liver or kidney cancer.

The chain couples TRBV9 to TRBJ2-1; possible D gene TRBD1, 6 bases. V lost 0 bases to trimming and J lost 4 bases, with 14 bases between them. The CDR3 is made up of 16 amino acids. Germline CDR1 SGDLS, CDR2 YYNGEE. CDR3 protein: CASSVDTDRIYNEQFF. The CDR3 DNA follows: TGTGCCAGCAGCGTAGATACCGACAGGATTTACAATGAGCAGTTCTTC. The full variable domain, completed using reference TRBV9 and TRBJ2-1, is DSGVTQTPKHLITATGQRVTLRCSPRSGDLSVYWYQQSLDQGLQFLIQYYNGEERAKGNILERFSAQQFPDLHSELNLSSLELGDSALYFCASSVDTDRIYNEQFFGPGTRLTVL.

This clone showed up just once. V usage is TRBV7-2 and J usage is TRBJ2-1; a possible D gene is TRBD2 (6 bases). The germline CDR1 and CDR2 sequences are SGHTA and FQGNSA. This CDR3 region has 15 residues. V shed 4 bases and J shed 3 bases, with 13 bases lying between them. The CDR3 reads CASSYGLPHYNEQFF. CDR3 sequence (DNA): TGTGCCAGCAGCTACGGACTACCCCACTACAATGAGCAGTTCTTC.

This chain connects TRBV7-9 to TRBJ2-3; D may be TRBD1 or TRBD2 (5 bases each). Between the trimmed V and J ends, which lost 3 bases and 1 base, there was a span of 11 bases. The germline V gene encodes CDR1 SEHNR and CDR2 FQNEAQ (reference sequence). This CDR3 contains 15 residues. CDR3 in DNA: TGTGCCAGCAGCTTGAGGGGCGCCGGCACAGATACGCAGTATTTT. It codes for CASSLRGAGTDTQYF.

CDR3 protein: CASSLAGTSGSYEQYF. CDR3 bases: TGTGCCAGCAGCTTAGCCGGGACTAGCGGTTCCTACGAGCAGTACTTC. The chain joins TRBV7-2 to TRBJ2-7, with 11 bases lining up with TRBD2. The junction had 2 bases not matched to a gene; V was cut back by 0 bases and J by 1 base. Germline V gene sequence: CDR1 SGHTA, CDR2 FQGNSA. This CDR3 is 16 amino acids long.

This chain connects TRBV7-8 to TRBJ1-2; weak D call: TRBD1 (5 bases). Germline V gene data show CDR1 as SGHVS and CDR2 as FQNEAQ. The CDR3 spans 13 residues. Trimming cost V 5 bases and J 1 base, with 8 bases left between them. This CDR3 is CASSPQGNYGYTF. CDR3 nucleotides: TGTGCCAGCAGCCCCCAGGGTAACTATGGCTACACCTTC.

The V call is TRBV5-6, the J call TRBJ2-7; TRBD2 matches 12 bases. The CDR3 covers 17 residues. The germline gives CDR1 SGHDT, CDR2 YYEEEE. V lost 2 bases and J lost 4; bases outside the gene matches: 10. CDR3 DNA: TGTGCCAGCAGCTTAAGCCCTAGCGGGAGGGCTAGGTACGAGCAGTACTTC. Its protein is CASSLSPSGRARYEQYF.

Here the CDR3 DNA reads TGCGCCAGCAGCCAAGATCTAGCGGGGGGATCGTCGGCGCAGTATTTT. Its protein product is CASSQDLAGGSSAQYF. This chain links TRBV4-3 with TRBJ2-3; 11 bases line up with TRBD2. This CDR3 has 16 amino acids. Germline V lookup: CDR1 LGHNA, CDR2 YSLEER. Trimming took 0 bases from V and 10 from J; bases not matched to a gene: 9.

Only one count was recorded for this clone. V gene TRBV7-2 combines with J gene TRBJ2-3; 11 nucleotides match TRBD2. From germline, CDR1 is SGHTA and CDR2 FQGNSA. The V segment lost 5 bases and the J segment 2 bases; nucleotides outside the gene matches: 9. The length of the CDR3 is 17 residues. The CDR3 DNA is TGTGCCAGCAGCCTTGATGGGACTAGCGGTAACACAGATACGCAGTATTTT. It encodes CASSLDGTSGNTDTQYF.

The CDR3 loop reads CASSLSIGGKETQYF. In DNA, the CDR3 is TGTGCCAGCAGCTTGTCCATTGGGGGGAAGGAGACCCAGTACTTC. This chain joins TRBV7-7 and TRBJ2-5; D may be TRBD2 (6 bases). Between the trimmed V and J ends, which lost 3 bases and 5 bases, there was a span of 16 bases. Germline CDR1 is SSHAT and CDR2 is FNYEAQ (reference sequence). CDR3 length equals 15 residues.

The CDR3 spells CASSQLPEGSPLHF. The CDR3 DNA sequence: TGTGCCAGCAGCCAACTCCCAGAAGGTTCACCCCTCCACTTT. The chain recombines TRBV7-2 with TRBJ1-6; D gene ambiguous. Trimming cost V 5 bases and J 9 bases, with 14 bases left between them. The CDR3 is 14 residues long. Germline CDR1 SGHTA, CDR2 FQGNSA.

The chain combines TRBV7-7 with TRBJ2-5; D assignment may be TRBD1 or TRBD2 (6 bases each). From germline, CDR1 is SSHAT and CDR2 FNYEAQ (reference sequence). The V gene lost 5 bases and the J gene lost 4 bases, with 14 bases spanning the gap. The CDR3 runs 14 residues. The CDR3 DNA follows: TGTGCCAGCAGCGCGTCCGGGGGCGGAGAGACCCAGTACTTC. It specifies CASSASGGGETQYF.

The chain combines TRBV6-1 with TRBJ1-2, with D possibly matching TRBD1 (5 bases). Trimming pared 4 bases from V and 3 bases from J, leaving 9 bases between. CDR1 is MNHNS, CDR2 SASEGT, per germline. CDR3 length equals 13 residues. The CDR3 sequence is CASSVQDYYGYTF. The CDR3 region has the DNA TGTGCCAGCAGTGTACAGGATTACTATGGCTACACCTTC.

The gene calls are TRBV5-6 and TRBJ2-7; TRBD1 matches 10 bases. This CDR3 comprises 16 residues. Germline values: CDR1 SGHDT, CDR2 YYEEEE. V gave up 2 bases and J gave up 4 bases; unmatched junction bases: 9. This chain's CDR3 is CASSFLGGTGVYEQYF. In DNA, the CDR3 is TGTGCCAGCAGCTTTTTAGGAGGGACAGGGGTTTACGAGCAGTACTTC.

The CDR3 is CASSVNVRYEQYF. The CDR3 DNA is TGTGCCAGCAGTGTGAATGTGCGGTACGAGCAGTACTTC. The gene calls are TRBV2 and TRBJ2-7; no clear D gene. Trimming stripped 4 bases from V and 4 bases from J, with 11 bases between. Germline-derived CDR1 and CDR2 are SNHLY and FYNNEI. The CDR3 length is 13 residues.

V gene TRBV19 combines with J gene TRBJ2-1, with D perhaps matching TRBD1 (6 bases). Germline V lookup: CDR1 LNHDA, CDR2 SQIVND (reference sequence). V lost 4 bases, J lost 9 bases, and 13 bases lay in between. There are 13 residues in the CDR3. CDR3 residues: CASSTHRDREQFF. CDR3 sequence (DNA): TGTGCCAGTAGTACACACAGGGACCGTGAGCAGTTCTTC.

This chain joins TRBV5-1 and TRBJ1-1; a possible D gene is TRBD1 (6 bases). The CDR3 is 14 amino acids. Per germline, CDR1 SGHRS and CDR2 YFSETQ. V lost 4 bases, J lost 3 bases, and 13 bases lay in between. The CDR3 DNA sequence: TGCGCCAGCAGCGGCCAGGGGAGGGACACTGAAGCTTTCTTT. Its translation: CASSGQGRDTEAFF.

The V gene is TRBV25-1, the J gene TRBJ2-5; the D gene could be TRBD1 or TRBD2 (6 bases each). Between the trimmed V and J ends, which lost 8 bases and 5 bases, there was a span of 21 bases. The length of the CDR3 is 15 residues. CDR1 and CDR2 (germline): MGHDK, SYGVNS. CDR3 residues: CASAPPTGAGETQYF. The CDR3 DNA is TGTGCCAGCGCCCCCCCGACGGGGGCGGGGGAGACCCAGTACTTC.

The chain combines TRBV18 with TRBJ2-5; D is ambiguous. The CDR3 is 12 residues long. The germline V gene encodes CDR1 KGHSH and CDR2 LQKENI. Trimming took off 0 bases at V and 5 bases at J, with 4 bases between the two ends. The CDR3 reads CASSPPGETQYF. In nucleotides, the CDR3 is TGTGCCAGCTCACCACCGGGTGAGACCCAGTACTTC.

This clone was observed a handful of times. The CDR3 sequence: CASSWGPGGTNEKLFF. The DNA for the CDR3 is TGTGCCAGCAGTTGGGGGCCGGGGGGAACTAATGAAAAACTGTTTTTT. The J gene is TRBJ1-4, the V gene TRBV5-4; the D gene is possibly TRBD1 (6 bases). The germline V gene has CDR1 SGHNT and CDR2 YYREEE (reference sequence). Trimming cost V 5 bases and J 1 base, with 15 bases left between them. This CDR3 has 16 residues.

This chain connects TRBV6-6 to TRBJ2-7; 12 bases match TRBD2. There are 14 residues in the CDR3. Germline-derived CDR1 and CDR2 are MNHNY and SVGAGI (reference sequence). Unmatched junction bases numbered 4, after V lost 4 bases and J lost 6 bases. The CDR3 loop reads CASSSQTSGSEQYF. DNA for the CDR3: TGTGCCAGCAGTTCCCAGACTAGCGGGAGCGAGCAGTACTTC.

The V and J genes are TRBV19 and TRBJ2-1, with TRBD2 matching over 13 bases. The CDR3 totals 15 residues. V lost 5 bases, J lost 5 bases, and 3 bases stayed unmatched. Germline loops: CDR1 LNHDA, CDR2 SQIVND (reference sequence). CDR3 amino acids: CASSFGLAGDNEQFF. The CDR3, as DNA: TGTGCCAGTAGTTTCGGACTAGCGGGAGACAATGAGCAGTTCTTC.

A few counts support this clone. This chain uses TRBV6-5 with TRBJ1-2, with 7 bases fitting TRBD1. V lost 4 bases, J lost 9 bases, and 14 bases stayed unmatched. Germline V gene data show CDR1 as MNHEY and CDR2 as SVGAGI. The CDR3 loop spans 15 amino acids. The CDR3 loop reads CASSFSTGPDRSYTF. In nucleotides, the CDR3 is TGTGCCAGCAGTTTCTCGACAGGGCCCGACCGGAGCTACACCTTC.

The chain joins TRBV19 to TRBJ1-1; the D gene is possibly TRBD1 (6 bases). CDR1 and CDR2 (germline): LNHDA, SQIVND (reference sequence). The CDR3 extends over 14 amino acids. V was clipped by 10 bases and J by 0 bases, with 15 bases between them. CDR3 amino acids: CATNAGHVNTEAFF. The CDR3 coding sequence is TGTGCCACTAACGCGGGACACGTGAACACTGAAGCTTTCTTT.

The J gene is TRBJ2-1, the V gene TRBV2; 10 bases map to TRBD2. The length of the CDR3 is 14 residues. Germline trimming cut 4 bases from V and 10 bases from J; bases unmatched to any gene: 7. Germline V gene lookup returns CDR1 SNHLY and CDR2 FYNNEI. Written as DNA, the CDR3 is TGTGCCAGCAGTGGACTAGCGGGCTCTGAGGAGCAGTTCTTC. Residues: CASSGLAGSEEQFF.

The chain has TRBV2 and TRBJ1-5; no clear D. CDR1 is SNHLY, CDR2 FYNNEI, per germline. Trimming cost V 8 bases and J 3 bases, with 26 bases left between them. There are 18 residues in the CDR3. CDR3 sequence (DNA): TGTGCCAGCCGCTACCGCTTAGACACCCCCCCCTCCAATCAGCCCCAGCATTTT. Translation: CASRYRLDTPPSNQPQHF.

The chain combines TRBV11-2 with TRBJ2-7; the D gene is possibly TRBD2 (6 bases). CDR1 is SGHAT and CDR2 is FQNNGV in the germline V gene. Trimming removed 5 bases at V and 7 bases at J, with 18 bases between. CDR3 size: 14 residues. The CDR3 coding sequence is TGTGCCAGCAGCGTCGTTTGGGGGGTAGAAGAGCAGTACTTC. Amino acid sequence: CASSVVWGVEEQYF.

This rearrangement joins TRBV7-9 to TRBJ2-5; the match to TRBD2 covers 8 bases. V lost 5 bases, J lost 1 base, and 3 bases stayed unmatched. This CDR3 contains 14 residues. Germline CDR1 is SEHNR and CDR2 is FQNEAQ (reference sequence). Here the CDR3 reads CASSLGRGQETQYF. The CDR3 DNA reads TGTGCCAGCAGCCTCGGGAGGGGCCAAGAGACCCAGTACTTC.

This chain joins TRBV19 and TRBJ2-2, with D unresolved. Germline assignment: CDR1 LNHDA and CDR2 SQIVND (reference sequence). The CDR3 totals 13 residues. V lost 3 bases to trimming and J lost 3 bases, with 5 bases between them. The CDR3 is CASSIGYTGELFF. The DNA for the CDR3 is TGTGCCAGTAGTATTGGTTACACCGGGGAGCTGTTTTTT.

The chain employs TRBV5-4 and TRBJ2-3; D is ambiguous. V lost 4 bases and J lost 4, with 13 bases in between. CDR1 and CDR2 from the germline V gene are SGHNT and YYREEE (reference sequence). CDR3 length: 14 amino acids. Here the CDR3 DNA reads TGTGCCAGCAGCACAAAAATGGGCGCAGATACGCAGTATTTT. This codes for CASSTKMGADTQYF.